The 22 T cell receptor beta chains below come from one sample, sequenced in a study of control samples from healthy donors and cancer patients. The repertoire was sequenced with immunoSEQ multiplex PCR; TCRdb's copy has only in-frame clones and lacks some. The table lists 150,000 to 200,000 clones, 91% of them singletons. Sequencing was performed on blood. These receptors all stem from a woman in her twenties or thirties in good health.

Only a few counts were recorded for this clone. CDR3 nucleotides: TGTGCCAGCAGCCCCCCCCGGACAGGGAACTATGGCTACACCTTC. Protein: CASSPPRTGNYGYTF. V and J are TRBV3-1 (or the pseudogene TRBV3-2) and TRBJ1-2; TRBD1 matches 8 bases. V trimming: 4 bases; J trimming: 2 bases; junction bases outside the gene matches: 6. The germline gives CDR1 LGHDT, CDR2 YNNKEL (reference sequence). CDR3 length equals 15 residues.

The CDR3 spells CASSQGWKVQTQYF. The CDR3, as DNA: TGTGCCAGCAGCCAAGGGTGGAAGGTTCAGACCCAGTACTTC. This sequence joins TRBV14 and TRBJ2-5; D remains ambiguous. The length of the CDR3 is 14 residues. Germline CDR1 SGHDN, CDR2 FVKESK. V lost 1 base and J lost 6, with 12 bases in between.

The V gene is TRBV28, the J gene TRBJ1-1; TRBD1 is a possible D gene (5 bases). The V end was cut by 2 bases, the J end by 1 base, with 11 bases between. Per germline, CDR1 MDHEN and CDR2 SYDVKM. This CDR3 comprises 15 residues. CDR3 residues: CASSLGGGPNTEAFF. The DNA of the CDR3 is TGTGCCAGCAGTTTAGGGGGAGGCCCGAACACTGAAGCTTTCTTT. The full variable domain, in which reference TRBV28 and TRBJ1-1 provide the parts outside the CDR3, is DVKVTQSSRYLVKRTGEKVFLECVQDMDHENMFWYRQDPGLGLRLIYFSYDVKMKEKGDIPEGYSVSREKKERFSLILESASTNQTSMYLCASSLGGGPNTEAFFGQGTRLTVV.

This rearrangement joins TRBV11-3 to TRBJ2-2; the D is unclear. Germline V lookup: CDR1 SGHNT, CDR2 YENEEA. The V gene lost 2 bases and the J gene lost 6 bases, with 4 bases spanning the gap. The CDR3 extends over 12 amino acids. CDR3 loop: CASSLRAGELFF. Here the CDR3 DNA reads TGTGCCAGCAGCTTACGGGCCGGGGAGCTGTTTTTT.

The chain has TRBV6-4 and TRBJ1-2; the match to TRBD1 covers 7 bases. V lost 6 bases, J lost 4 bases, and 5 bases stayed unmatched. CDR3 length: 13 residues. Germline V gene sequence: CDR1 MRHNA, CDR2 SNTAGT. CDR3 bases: TGTGCCAGCAGCCCACAGGGGAGCTATGGCTACACCTTC. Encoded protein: CASSPQGSYGYTF.

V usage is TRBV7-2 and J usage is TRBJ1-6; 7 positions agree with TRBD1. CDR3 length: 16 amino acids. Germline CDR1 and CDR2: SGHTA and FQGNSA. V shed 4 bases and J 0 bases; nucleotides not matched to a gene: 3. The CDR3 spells CASSSSGGSYNSPLHF. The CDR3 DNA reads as TGTGCCAGCAGCTCCTCAGGGGGCTCCTATAATTCACCCCTCCACTTT.

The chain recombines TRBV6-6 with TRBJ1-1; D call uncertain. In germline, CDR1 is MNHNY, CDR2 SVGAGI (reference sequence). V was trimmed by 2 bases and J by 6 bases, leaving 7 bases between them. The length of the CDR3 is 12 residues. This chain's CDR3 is CASSYRAAEAFF. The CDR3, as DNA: TGTGCCAGCAGTTACAGGGCAGCTGAAGCTTTCTTT.

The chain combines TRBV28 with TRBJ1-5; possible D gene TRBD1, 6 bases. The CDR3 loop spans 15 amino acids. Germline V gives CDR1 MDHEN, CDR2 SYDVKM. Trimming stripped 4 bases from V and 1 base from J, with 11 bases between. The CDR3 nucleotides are TGTGCCAGCAGTTCGGGGGGGCGGAGCAATCAGCCCCAGCATTTT. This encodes CASSSGGRSNQPQHF. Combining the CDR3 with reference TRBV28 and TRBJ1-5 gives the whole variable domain DVKVTQSSRYLVKRTGEKVFLECVQDMDHENMFWYRQDPGLGLRLIYFSYDVKMKEKGDIPEGYSVSREKKERFSLILESASTNQTSMYLCASSSGGRSNQPQHFGDGTRLSIL.

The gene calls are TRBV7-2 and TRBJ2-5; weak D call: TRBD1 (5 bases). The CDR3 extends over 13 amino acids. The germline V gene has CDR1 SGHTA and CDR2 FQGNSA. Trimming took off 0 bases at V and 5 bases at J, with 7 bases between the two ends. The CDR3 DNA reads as TGTGCCAGCAGCTTAGCGGGGCTCGAGACCCAGTACTTC. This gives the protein CASSLAGLETQYF.

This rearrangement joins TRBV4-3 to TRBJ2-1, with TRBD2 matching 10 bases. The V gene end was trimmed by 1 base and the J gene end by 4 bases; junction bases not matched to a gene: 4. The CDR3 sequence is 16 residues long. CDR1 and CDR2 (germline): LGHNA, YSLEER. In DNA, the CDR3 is TGCGCCAGCAGCCAAGGGCTAGCGGGAGAATACAATGAGCAGTTCTTC. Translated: CASSQGLAGEYNEQFF.

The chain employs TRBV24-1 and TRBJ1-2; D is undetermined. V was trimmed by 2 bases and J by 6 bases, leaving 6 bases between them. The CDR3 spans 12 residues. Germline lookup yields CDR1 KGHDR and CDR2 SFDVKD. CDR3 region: CATSDSRNGYTF. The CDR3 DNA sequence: TGTGCCACCAGTGATTCCCGTAATGGCTACACCTTC.

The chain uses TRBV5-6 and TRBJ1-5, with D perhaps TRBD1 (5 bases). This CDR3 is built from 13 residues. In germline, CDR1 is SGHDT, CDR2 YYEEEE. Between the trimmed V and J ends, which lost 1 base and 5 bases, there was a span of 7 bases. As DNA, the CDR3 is TGTGCCAGCAGCTTGCTCAGGGATCAGCCCCAGCATTTT. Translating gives CASSLLRDQPQHF.

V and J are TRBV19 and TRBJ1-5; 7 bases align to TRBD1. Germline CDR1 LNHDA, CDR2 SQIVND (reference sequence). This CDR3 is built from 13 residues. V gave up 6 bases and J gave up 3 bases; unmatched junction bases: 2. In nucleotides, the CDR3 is TGTGCCAGTAGGGGACAGACCAATCAGCCCCAGCATTTT. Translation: CASRGQTNQPQHF.

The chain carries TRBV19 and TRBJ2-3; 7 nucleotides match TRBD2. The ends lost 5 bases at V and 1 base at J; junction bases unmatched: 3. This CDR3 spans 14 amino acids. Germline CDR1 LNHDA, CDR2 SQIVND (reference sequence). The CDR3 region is CASSGRGGTDTQYF. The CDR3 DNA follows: TGTGCCAGTAGTGGGAGGGGCGGCACAGATACGCAGTATTTT.

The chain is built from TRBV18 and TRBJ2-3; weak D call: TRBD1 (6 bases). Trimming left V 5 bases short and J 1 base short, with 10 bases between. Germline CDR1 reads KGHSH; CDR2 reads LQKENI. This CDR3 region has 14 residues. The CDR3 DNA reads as TGTGCCAGCTCAAGGGACACGCGCACAGATACGCAGTATTTT. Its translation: CASSRDTRTDTQYF.

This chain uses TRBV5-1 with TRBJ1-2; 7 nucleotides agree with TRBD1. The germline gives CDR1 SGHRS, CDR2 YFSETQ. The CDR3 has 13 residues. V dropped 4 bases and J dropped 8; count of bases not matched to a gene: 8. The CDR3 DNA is TGCGCCAGCAGCCCAGACAGGGATGAGGGCTACACCTTC. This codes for CASSPDRDEGYTF. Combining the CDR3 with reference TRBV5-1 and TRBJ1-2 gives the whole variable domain KAGVTQTPRYLIKTRGQQVTLSCSPISGHRSVSWYQQTPGQGLQFLFEYFSETQRNKGNFPGRFSGRQFSNSRSEMNVSTLELGDSALYLCASSPDRDEGYTFGSGTRLTVV.

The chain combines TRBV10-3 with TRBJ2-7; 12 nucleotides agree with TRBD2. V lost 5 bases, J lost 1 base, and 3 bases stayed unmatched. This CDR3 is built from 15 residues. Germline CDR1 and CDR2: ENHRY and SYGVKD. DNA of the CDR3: TGTGCCATCAGTCCTCTAGCGGGGGGGTCCTACGAGCAGTACTTC. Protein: CAISPLAGGSYEQYF.

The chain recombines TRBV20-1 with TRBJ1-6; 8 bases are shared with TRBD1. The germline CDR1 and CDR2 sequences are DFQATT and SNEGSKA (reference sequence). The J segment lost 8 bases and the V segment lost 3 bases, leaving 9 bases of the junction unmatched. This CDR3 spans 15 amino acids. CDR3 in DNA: TGCAGTGCTAGTCCCGGGACAGGTTTTGATTCACCCCTCCACTTT. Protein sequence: CSASPGTGFDSPLHF.

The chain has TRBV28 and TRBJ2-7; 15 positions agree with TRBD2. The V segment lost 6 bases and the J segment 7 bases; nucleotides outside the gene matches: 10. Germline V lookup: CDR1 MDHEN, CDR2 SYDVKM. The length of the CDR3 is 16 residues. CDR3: CASSPSGLAGGEEQYF. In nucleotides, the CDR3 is TGTGCCAGCAGCCCCTCGGGACTAGCGGGAGGAGAGGAGCAGTACTTC.

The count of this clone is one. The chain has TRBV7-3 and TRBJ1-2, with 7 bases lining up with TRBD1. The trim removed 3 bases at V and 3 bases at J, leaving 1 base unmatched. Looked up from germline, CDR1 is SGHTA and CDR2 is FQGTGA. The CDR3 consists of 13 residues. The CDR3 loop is CASSFGQDYGYTF. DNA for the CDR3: TGTGCCAGCAGCTTCGGACAGGACTATGGCTACACCTTC.

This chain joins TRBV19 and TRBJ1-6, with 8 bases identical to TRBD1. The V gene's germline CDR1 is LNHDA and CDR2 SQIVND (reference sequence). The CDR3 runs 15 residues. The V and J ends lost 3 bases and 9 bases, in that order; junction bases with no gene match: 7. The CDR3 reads CASSMWGTGSSPLHF. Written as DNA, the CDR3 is TGTGCCAGTAGTATGTGGGGGACAGGAAGTTCACCCCTCCACTTT.

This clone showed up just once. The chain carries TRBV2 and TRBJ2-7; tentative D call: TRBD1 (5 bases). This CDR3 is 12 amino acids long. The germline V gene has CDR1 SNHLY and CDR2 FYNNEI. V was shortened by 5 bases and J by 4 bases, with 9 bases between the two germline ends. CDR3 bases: TGTGCCAGCAGTCGACAGATATACGAGCAGTACTTC. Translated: CASSRQIYEQYF.